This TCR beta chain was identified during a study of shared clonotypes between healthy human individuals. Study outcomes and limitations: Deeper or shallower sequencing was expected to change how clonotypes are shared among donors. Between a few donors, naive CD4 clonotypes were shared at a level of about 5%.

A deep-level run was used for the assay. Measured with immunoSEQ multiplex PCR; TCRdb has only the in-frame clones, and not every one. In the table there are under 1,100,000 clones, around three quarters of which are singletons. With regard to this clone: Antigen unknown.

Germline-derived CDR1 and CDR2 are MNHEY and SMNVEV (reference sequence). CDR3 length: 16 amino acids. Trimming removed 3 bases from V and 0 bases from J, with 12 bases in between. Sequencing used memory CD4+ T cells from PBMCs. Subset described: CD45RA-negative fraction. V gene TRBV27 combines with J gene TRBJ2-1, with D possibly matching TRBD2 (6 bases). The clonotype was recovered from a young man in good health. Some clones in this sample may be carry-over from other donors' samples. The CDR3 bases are TGTGCCAGCAGTTTCCATAGCGGTAGCTCCTACAATGAGCAGTTCTTC. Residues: CASSFHSGSSYNEQFF.